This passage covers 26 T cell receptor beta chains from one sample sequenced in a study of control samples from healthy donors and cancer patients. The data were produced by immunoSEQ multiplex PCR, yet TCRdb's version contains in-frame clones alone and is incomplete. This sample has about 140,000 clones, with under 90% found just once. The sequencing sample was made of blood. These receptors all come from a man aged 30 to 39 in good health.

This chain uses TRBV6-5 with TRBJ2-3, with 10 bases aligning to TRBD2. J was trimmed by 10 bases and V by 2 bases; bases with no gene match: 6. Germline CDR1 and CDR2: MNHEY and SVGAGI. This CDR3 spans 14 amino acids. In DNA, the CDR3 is TGTGCCAGCAGTTACGGGCTAGCGGGAGAATCGCAGTATTTT. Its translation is CASSYGLAGESQYF.

The CDR3 is CASSKDRSYEQFF. The CDR3 DNA is TGTGCCAGCAGCAAAGACAGATCTTATGAGCAGTTCTTC. The chain carries TRBV7-8 and TRBJ2-1, with D perhaps matching TRBD1 (5 bases). Per germline, CDR1 SGHVS and CDR2 FQNEAQ. The CDR3 sequence is 13 residues long. The V end was cut by 5 bases, the J end by 8 bases, with 13 bases between.

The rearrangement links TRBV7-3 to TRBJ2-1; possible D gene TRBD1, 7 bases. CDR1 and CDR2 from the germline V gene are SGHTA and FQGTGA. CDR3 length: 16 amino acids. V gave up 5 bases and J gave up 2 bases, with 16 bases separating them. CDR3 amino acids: CASSAGQRNTYNEQFF. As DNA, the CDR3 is TGTGCCAGCAGCGCGGGACAGCGAAATACCTACAATGAGCAGTTCTTC.

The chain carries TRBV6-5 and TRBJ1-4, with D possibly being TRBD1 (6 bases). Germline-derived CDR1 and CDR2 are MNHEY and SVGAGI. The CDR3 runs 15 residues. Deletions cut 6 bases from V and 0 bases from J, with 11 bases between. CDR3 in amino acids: CASSPSGATNEKLFF. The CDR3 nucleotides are TGTGCCAGCAGCCCATCAGGGGCAACTAATGAAAAACTGTTTTTT.

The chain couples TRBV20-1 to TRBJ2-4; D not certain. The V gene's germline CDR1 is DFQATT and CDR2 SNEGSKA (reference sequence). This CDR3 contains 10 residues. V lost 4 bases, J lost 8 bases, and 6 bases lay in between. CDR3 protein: CSATGDIQYF. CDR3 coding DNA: TGCAGTGCTACAGGTGACATTCAGTACTTC.

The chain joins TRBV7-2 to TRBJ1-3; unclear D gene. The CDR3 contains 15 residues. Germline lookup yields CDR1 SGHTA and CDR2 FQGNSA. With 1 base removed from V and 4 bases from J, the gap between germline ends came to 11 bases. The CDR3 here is CASSLGTRRGNTIYF. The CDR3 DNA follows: TGTGCCAGCAGCTTAGGCACTCGGCGGGGAAACACCATATATTTT.

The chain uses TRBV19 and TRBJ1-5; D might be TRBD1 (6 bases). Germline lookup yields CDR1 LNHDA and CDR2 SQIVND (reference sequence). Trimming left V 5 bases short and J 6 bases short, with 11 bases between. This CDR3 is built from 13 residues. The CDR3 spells CASSLTGTQPQHF. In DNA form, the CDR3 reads TGTGCCAGTAGTCTTACAGGGACTCAGCCCCAGCATTTT.

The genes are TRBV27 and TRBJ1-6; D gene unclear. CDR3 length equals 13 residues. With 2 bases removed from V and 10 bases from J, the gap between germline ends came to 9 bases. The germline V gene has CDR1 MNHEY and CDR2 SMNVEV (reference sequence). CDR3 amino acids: CASSLERRSPLHF. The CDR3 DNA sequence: TGTGCCAGCAGTTTAGAAAGAAGATCACCCCTCCACTTT.

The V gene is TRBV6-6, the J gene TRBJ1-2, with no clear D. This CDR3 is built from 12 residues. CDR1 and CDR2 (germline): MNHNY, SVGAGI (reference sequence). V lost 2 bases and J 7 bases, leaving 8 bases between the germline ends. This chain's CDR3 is CASSYGNFGYTF. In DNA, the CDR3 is TGTGCCAGCAGTTACGGGAATTTTGGCTACACCTTC.

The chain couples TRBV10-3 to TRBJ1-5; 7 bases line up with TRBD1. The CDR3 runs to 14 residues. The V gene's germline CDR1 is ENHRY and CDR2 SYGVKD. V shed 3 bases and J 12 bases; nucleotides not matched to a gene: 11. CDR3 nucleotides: TGTGCCATCAGTGATCGGGTAGGACAGGAGCACCAGCATTTT. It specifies CAISDRVGQEHQHF.

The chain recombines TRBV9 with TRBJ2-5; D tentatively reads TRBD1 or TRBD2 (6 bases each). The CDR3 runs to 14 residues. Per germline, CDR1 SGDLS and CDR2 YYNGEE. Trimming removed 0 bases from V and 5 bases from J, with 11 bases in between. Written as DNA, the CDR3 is TGTGCCAGCAGCGTAGGCCAGGGGAGGGAGACCCAGTACTTC. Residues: CASSVGQGRETQYF.

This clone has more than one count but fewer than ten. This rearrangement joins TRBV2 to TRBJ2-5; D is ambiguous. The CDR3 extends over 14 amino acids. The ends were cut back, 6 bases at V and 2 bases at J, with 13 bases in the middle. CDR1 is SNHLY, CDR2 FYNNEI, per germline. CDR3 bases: TGTGCCAGCAGCCCCCGCGGCCTACAAGAGACCCAGTACTTC. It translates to CASSPRGLQETQYF.

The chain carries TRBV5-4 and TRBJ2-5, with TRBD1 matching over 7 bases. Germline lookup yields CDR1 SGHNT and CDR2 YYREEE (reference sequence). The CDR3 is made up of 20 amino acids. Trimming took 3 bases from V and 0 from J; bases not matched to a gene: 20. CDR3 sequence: CASSSHHPPRTGEYQETQYF. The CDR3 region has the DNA TGTGCCAGCAGCTCCCATCACCCCCCCCGGACAGGCGAGTACCAAGAGACCCAGTACTTC.

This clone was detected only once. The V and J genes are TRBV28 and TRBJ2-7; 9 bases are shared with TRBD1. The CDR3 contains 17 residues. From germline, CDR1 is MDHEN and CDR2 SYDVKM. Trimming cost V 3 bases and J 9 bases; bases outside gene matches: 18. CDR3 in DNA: TGTGCCAGCAGTTTCCCTACTCCGGGACAGGGTATTTTGGTGCAGTACTTC. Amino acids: CASSFPTPGQGILVQYF.

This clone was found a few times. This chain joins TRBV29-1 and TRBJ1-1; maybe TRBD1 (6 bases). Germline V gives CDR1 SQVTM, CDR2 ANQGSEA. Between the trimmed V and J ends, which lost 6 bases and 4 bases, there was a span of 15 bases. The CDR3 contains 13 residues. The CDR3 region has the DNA TGCAGCGTCGCTATAGGGGGAGGCACTGAAGCTTTCTTT. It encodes CSVAIGGGTEAFF.

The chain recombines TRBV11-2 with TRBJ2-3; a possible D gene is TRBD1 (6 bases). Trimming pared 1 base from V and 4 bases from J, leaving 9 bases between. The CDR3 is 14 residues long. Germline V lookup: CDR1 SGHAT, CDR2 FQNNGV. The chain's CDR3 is CASSLGRGADTQYF. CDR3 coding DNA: TGTGCCAGCAGCTTAGGCAGGGGCGCAGATACGCAGTATTTT.

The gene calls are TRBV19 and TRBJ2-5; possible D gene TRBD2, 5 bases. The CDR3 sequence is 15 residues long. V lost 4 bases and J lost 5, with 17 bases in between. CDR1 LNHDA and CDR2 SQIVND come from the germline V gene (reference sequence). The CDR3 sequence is CASSNRHGGSETQYF. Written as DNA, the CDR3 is TGTGCCAGTAGTAACCGTCACGGTGGGAGTGAGACCCAGTACTTC.

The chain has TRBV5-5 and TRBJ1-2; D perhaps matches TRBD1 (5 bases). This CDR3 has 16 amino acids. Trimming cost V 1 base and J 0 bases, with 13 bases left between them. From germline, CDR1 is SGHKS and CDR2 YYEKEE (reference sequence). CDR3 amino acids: CASSLHDSQANYGYTF. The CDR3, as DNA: TGTGCCAGCAGCTTGCATGACAGCCAGGCTAACTATGGCTACACCTTC. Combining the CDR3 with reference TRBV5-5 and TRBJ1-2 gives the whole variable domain DAGVTQSPTHLIKTRGQQVTLRCSPISGHKSVSWYQQVLGQGPQFIFQYYEKEERGRGNFPDRFSARQFPNYSSELNVNALLLGDSALYLCASSLHDSQANYGYTFGSGTRLTVV.

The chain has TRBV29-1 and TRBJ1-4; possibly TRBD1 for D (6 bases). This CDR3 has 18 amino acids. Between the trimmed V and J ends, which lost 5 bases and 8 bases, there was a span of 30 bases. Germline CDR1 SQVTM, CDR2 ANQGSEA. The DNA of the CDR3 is TGCAGCGTTCGAGGGGTTCAGGGGCAAGTTAGGGATAACGAAAAACTGTTTTTT. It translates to CSVRGVQGQVRDNEKLFF.

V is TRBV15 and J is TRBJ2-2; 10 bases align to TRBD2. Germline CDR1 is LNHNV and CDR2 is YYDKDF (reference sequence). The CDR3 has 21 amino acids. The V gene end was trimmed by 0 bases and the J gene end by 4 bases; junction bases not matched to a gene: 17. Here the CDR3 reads CATSRELGASGGPTGTGELFF. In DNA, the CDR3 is TGTGCCACCAGCAGAGAGCTGGGGGCTAGCGGGGGCCCCACGGGCACCGGGGAGCTGTTTTTT.

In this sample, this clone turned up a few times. CDR3 loop: CASRPQGWMETQYF. The CDR3 DNA is TGTGCCAGCAGACCACAGGGGTGGATGGAGACCCAGTACTTC. This rearrangement joins TRBV6-5 to TRBJ2-5; 7 nucleotides align to TRBD1. The CDR3 has 14 amino acids. V was clipped by 6 bases and J by 5 bases; unmatched bases: 9. CDR1 MNHEY and CDR2 SVGAGI come from the germline V gene.

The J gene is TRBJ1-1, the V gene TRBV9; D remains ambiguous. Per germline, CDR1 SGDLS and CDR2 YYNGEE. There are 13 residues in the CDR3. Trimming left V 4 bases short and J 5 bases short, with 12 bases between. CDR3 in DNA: TGTGCCAGCAGCCCCTCGGGGTGGACTGAAGCTTTCTTT. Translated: CASSPSGWTEAFF.

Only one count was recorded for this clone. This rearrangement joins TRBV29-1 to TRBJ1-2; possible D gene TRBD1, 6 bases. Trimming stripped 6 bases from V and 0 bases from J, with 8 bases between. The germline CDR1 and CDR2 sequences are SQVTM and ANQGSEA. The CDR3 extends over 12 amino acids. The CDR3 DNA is TGCAGCGTCCACAGGGCTAACTATGGCTACACCTTC. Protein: CSVHRANYGYTF.

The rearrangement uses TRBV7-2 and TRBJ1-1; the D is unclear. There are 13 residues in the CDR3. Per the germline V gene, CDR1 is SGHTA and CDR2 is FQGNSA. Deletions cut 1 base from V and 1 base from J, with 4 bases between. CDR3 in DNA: TGTGCCAGCAGCTTAGACAGGAACACTGAAGCTTTCTTT. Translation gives CASSLDRNTEAFF.

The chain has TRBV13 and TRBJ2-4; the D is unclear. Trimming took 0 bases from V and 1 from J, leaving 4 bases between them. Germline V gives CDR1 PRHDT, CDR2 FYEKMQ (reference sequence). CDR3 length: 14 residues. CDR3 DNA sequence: TGTGCCAGCAGCTTAGGACCGGCCAAAAACATTCAGTACTTC. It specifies CASSLGPAKNIQYF.

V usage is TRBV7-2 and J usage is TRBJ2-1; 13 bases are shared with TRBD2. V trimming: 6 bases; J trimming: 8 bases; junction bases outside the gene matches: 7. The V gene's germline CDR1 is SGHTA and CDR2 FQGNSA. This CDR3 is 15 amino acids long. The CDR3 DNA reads TGTGCCAGCAGGGAACTAGCGGGGGGGCTGGATGAGCAGTTCTTC. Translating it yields CASRELAGGLDEQFF.